The rows below give T cell receptor beta chains drawn from one sample of a study of T cell responses to AZD1222 COVID-19 vaccine. The repertoire was sequenced with immunoSEQ multiplex PCR; TCRdb's copy has only in-frame clones and lacks some. Seen here are fewer than 200,000 clones, 85% to 90% observed once, and the top ten hold 1.5% to 2%. Sequencing used peripheral blood, obtained on day 0 of AZD1222 vaccination. The receptors stem from an adult in good health. Both conserved end residues are part of each CDR3. The D gene is left open where the match is weak. Clone size is not always given. Where it is, it says once, few, many or a class for expanded clones.

j_call,d_call,v_call,clone_size,cdr3_aa
TRBJ2-7,-,TRBV5-4,-,CASSDQYEQYF
TRBJ1-4,-,TRBV28,-,CASSLSAAGNEKLFF
TRBJ2-5,-,TRBV9,-,CASSVGGADAETQYF
TRBJ2-2,-,TRBV4-3,-,CASSQEAPANTGELFF
TRBJ1-6,-,TRBV6-1,-,CASSELRVTNNSPLHF
TRBJ2-5,TRBD1,TRBV7-9,-,CASSLWDRVVETQYF
TRBJ2-4,TRBD2,TRBV2,-,CASSVLAGQAKNIQYF
TRBJ2-5,TRBD2,TRBV5-6,-,CASSLTSGGIETQYF
TRBJ1-2,-,TRBV24-1,few,CATSDGSRDGYTF
TRBJ2-7,TRBD1,TRBV7-8,-,CASSPLGTGSYEQYF
TRBJ1-1,-,TRBV5-6,-,CASSSRRAEAFF
TRBJ1-6,TRBD1,TRBV2,-,CASSLGQGNNSPLHF
TRBJ2-2,-,TRBV28,-,CASSFLTRELFF
TRBJ2-5,-,TRBV28,-,CASSFGETQYF
TRBJ1-5,-,TRBV6-1,-,CASSDSLGNQPQHF
TRBJ1-2,TRBD1,TRBV28,-,CASRRTGVSGYTF
TRBJ1-4,-,TRBV9,-,CASSVGLNEKLFF
TRBJ2-5,-,TRBV5-1,-,CASSWGDGYQETQYF
TRBJ1-6,-,TRBV28,-,CASNGGTLPPRF
TRBJ1-6,TRBD1,TRBV25-1,-,CASSATGTGNSPLHF
TRBJ1-3,TRBD1,TRBV3-1/TRBV3-2,-,CASSPMDRGPGNTIYF
TRBJ1-2,-,TRBV20-1,once,CSASMDGGTGYTF
TRBJ1-1,TRBD1,TRBV30,-,CAWKDRGHSEAFF
TRBJ2-1,-,TRBV5-1,once,CASSWVTATNEQFF
TRBJ2-2,-,TRBV7-8,-,CASSLDRGPSTGELFF
TRBJ2-3,TRBD2,TRBV30,-,CAWSFRGLEVDTQYF
TRBJ2-2,-,TRBV28,-,CASSLVGAGELFF
TRBJ2-4,TRBD2,TRBV13,-,CASSFRGSVGDIQYF
TRBJ2-3,-,TRBV27,-,CASRGQGTDTQYF
TRBJ1-1,-,TRBV4-1,-,CASSQGPINTEAFF
TRBJ2-1,TRBD1,TRBV9,-,CASSAPRGQEKVGQFF
TRBJ2-5,-,TRBV5-6,-,CASSLGLAEGGAQYF
TRBJ1-1,TRBD1,TRBV7-2,-,CASRRTGGTEAFF
TRBJ2-2,-,TRBV3-1/TRBV3-2,-,CASSQETGFWSGELFF
TRBJ2-2,-,TRBV12-5,-,CASGLVLGVGSPGELFF
TRBJ1-3,TRBD1,TRBV3-1/TRBV3-2,-,CASSQNRGSRDTIYF
TRBJ2-3,TRBD2,TRBV5-4,-,CASSLLAGLSTDTQYF